The clone carrying this T cell receptor beta chain has a handful of counts. Its antigen remains unknown. TCRdb re-called the 5' RACE reads through MiXCR, storing one row per CDR3 protein. The repertoire holds about 350,000 distinct CDR3 sequences, with 20% to 25% as singletons. This sample is part of a study of T-cell memory formation after mild COVID-19. The germline V gene has CDR1 SGDLS and CDR2 YYNGEE. The CDR3 consists of 15 residues. Trimming took off 3 bases at V and 1 base at J, with 13 bases between the two ends. Regarding the study as a whole: While clones contracting from day 15 to 85 were balanced between CD4 and CD8, later expanders leaned CD4+. CM and EM subsets held most contracting CD4+ clones; EMRA held CD8+ ones.

The receptor was derived from a man aged 18 to 30 who had mild COVID-19 (a few samples of this study predate the infection). Cell type and time point are not known. The sample comprised PBMCs or a T cell subset sorted from them (not recorded which). The rearrangement links TRBV9 to TRBJ1-2, with a tentative D call TRBD1 (6 bases). The DNA for the CDR3 is TGTGCCAGCAGCGCGGACAGCTCTGTTAACTATGGCTACACCTTC. Amino acid sequence: CASSADSSVNYGYTF.